The sequence of this T cell receptor (beta chain) was determined in a study of naive and memory T cell subsets. Germline loops: CDR1 SGHTA, CDR2 FQGNSA. The germline V and J ends were trimmed by 0 bases and 5 bases, with 13 bases remaining between them. The CDR3 is made up of 15 amino acids. Concerning this clonotype: The antigen remains undetermined.

The beta constant-region primer was an equimolar mix of two oligonucleotides covering TRBC1 and TRBC2. Four rounds of PCR amplified the ligated cDNA using nested alpha and beta constant-region primers plus SP2. TCRdb re-called the UMI-ligation and nested PCR reads with MiXCR, one entry per CDR3 protein. Here the sample spans 95,000 to 150,000 distinct CDR3 sequences, roughly 36% being singletons. Cells stained for CD3, CD4, CD8, CD45RA, CD27 and viability were sorted into four CD45RA/CD27 subsets. Study-level findings and limits: In naive cells, over 95% of TCR sequences were seen only once. Gini index rose across naive, CM, EM and EMRA in CD4 and CD8.

Sequences were obtained from central memory CD4+ T cells from blood. This sequence joins TRBV7-2 and TRBJ2-5; D possibly uses TRBD1 or TRBD2 (5 bases each). The source is a human donor in good health. CDR3 nucleotides: TGTGCCAGCAGCTTAGCGCCCGGGGCGGGTGAGACCCAGTACTTC. Its translation is CASSLAPGAGETQYF.